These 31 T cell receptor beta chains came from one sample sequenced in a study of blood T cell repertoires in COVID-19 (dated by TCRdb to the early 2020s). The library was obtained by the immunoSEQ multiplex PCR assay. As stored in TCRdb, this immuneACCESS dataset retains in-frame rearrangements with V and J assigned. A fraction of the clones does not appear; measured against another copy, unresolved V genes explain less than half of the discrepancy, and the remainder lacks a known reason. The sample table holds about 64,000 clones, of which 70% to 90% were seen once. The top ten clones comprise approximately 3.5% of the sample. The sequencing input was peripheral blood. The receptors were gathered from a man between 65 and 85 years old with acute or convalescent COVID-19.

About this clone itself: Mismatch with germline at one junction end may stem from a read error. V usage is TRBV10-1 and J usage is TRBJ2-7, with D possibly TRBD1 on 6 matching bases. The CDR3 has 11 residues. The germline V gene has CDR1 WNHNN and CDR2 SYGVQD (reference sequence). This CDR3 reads CASSGRGRQDF. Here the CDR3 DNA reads TGCGCCAGCAGTGGTAGGGGACGACAGGACTTC.

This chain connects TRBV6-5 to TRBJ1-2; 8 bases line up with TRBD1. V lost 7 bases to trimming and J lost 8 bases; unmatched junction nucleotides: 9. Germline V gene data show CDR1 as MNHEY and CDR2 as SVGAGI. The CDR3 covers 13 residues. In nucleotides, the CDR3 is TGTGCCAGCAAGGACAGGGTAGGAGGAGGCTACACCTTC. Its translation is CASKDRVGGGYTF.

The CDR3 protein is CASSSRDRVYGYTF. CDR3 in DNA: TGCGCCAGCAGCTCCCGGGACAGGGTGTATGGCTACACCTTC. The rearrangement joins TRBV5-1 to TRBJ1-2; TRBD1 matches at 9 bases. V shed 3 bases and J 5 bases; nucleotides not matched to a gene: 5. This CDR3 has 14 amino acids. The germline V gene has CDR1 SGHRS and CDR2 YFSETQ.

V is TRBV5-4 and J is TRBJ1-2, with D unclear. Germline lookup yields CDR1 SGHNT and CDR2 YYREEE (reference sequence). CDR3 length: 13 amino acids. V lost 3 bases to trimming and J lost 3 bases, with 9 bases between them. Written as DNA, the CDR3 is TGTGCCAGCAGCTCAAGAGTCGACTATGGCTACACCTTC. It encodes CASSSRVDYGYTF.

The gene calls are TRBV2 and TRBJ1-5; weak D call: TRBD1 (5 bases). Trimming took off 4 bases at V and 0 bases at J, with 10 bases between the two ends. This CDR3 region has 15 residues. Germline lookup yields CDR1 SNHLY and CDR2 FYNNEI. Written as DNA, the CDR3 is TGTGCCAGCAGTGGCAGGACAAATAGCAATCAGCCCCAGCATTTT. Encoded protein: CASSGRTNSNQPQHF.

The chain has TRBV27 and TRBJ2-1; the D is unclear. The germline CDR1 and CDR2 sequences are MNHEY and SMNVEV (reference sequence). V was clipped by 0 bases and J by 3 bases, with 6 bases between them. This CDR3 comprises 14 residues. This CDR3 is CASSLSNSYNEQFF. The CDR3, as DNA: TGTGCCAGCAGTTTATCGAACAGCTACAATGAGCAGTTCTTC.

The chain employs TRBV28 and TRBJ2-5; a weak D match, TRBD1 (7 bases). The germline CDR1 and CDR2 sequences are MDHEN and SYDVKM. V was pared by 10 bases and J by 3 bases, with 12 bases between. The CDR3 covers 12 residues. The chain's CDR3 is CATQGGEETQYF. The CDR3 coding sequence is TGTGCCACTCAGGGGGGAGAAGAGACCCAGTACTTC.

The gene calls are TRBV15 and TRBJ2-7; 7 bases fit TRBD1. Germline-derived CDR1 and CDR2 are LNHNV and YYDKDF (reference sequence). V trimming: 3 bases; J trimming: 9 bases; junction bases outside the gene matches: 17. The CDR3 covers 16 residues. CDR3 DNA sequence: TGTGCCACCAGCAGCGACATGGACAGGTTCAGGCGTCCGCAGTACTTC. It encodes CATSSDMDRFRRPQYF.

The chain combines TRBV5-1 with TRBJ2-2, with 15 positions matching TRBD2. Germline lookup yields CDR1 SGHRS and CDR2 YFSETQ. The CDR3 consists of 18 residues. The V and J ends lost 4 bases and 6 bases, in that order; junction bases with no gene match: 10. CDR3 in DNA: TGCGCCAGCAGCCTGGGACTAGCGGGAGGAGAGAGGCCCGGGGAGCTGTTTTTT. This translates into CASSLGLAGGERPGELFF.

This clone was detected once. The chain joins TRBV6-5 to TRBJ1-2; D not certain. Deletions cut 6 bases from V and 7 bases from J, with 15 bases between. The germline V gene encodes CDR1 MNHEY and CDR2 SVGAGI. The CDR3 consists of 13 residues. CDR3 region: CASSSRSFAGYTF. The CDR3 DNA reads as TGTGCCAGCAGCTCCCGGTCGTTTGCTGGCTACACCTTC.

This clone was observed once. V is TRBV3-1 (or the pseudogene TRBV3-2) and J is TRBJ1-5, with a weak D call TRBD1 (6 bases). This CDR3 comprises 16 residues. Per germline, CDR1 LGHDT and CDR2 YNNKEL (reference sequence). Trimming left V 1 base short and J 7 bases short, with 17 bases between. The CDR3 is CASSQGGAGAEQPQHF. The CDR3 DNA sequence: TGTGCCAGCAGCCAAGGAGGCGCAGGGGCGGAACAGCCCCAGCATTTT.

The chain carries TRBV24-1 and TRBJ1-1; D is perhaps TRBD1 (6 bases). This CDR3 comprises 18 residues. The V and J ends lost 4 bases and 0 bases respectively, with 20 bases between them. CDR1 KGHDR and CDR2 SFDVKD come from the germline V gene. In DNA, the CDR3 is TGTGCCACCAGTGAATCAGGGGACCCCATGACCATGAACACTGAAGCTTTCTTT. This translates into CATSESGDPMTMNTEAFF.

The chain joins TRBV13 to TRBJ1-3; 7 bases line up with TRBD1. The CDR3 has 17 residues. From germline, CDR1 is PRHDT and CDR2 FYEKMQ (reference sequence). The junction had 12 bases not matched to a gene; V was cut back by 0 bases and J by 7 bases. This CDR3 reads CASSLGATGVPGNTIYF. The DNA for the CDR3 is TGTGCCAGCAGCTTAGGGGCCACAGGGGTCCCCGGTAACACCATATATTTT.

The CDR3: CASRPGTVYGYTF. CDR3 DNA sequence: TGTGCCAGCAGGCCCGGGACAGTGTATGGCTACACCTTC. The chain combines TRBV6-5 with TRBJ1-2, with 7 bases fitting TRBD1. Germline CDR1 MNHEY, CDR2 SVGAGI. The CDR3 has 13 residues. J lost 5 bases, V lost 6 bases, and 6 bases had no gene match.

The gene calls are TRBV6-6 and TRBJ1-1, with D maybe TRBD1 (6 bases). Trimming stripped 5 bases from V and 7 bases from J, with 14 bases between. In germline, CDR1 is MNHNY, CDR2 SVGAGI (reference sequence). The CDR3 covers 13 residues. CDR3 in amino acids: CASSNRVQSEAFF. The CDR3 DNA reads TGTGCCAGCAGTAACAGGGTTCAGAGTGAAGCTTTCTTT.

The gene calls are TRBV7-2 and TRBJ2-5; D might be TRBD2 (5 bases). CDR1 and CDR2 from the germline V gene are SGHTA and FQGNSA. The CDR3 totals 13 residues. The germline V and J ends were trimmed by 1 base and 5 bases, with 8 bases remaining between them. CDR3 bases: TGTGCCAGCAGCTTAGGGCTAGCCGAGACCCAGTACTTC. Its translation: CASSLGLAETQYF.

The CDR3 nucleotides read TGTGCCTGGAGTGCTCGGCCCGGACAGCCTTATAGCAATCAGCCCCAGCATTTT. This encodes CAWSARPGQPYSNQPQHF. This chain uses TRBV30 with TRBJ1-5, with D perhaps matching TRBD1 (6 bases). Trimming pared 1 base from V and 0 bases from J, leaving 19 bases between. This CDR3 is built from 18 residues. Germline-derived CDR1 and CDR2 are GTSNPN and SVGIG (reference sequence).

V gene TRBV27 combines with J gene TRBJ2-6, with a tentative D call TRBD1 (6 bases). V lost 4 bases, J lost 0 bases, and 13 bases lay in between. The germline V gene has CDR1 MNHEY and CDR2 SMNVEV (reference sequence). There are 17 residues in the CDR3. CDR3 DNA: TGTGCCAGCAGTTCGTGGACAGCCAGCTCTGGGGCCAACGTCCTGACTTTC. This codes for CASSSWTASSGANVLTF.

Here the CDR3 reads CASSSLPGGSSYEQYF. For the CDR3, the DNA is TGTGCCAGCAGCTCGCTACCTGGCGGAAGCTCCTACGAGCAGTACTTC. The chain has TRBV5-4 and TRBJ2-7; D unclear. Per germline, CDR1 SGHNT and CDR2 YYREEE (reference sequence). V gave up 3 bases and J gave up 0 bases, with 16 bases separating them. The CDR3 spans 16 residues.

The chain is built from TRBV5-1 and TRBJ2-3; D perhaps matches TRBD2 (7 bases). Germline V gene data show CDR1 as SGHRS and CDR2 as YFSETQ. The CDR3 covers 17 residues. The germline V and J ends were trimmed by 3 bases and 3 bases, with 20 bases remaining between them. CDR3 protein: CASSWVSSGGRTDTQYF. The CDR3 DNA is TGCGCCAGCAGCTGGGTGTCATCCGGGGGGCGGACAGATACGCAGTATTTT.

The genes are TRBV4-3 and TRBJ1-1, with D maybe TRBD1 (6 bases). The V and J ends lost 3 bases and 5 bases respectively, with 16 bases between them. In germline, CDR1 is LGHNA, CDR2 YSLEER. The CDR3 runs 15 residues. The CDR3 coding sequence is TGCGCCAGCAGCCAGAAGGGGGGGGCTTGGACTGAAGCTTTCTTT. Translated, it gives CASSQKGGAWTEAFF.

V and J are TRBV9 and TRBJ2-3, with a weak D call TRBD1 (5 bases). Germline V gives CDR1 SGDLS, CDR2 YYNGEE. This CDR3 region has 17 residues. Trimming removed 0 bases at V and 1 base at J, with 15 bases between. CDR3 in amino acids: CASSVGLGETRTDTQYF. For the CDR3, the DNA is TGTGCCAGCAGCGTAGGGCTAGGGGAAACCCGCACAGATACGCAGTATTTT.

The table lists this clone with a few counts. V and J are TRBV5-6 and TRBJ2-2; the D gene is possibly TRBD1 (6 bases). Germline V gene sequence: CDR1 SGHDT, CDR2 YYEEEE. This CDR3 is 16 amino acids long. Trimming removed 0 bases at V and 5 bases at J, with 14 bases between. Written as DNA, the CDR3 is TGTGCCAGCAGCTTGGGATACAGGGTAGGAACCGGGGAGCTGTTTTTT. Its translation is CASSLGYRVGTGELFF.

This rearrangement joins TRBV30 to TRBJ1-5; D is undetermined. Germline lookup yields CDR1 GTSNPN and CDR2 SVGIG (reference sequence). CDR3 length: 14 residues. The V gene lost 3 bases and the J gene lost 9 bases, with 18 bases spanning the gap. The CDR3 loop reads CAWSETGRDRPQHF. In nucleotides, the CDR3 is TGTGCCTGGAGCGAGACTGGCCGGGATAGGCCCCAGCATTTT.

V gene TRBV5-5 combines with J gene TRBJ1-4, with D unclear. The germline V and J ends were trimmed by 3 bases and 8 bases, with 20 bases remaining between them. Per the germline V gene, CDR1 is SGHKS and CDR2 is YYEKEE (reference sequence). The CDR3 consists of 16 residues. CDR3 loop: CASSSTLGLTWEKLFF. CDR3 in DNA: TGTGCCAGCAGCTCCACTCTCGGTCTCACCTGGGAAAAACTGTTTTTT.

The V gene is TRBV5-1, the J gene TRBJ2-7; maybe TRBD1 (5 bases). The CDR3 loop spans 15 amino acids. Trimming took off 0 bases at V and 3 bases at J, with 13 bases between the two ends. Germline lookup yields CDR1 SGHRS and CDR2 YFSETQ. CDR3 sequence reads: CASSLGIGAIYEQYF. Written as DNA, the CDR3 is TGCGCCAGCAGCTTGGGTATTGGGGCGATCTACGAGCAGTACTTC.

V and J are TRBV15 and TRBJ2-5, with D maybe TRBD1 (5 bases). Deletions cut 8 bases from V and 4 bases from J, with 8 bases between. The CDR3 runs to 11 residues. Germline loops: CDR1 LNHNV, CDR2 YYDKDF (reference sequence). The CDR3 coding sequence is TGTGCCACCGGGGCAGGAGAGACCCAGTACTTC. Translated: CATGAGETQYF.

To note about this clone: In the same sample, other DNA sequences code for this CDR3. The CDR3 loop reads CAWSLSYEQYF. DNA for the CDR3: TGTGCCTGGAGTCTGTCCTACGAGCAGTACTTC. The chain recombines TRBV30 with TRBJ2-7; D is ambiguous. Trimming took off 2 bases at V and 1 base at J, with 3 bases between the two ends. The germline V gene encodes CDR1 GTSNPN and CDR2 SVGIG (reference sequence). The CDR3 runs to 11 residues.

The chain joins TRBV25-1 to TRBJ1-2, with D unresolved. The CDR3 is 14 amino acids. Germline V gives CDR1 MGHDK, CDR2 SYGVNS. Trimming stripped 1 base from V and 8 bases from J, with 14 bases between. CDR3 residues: CASSESPVAVGYTF. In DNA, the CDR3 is TGTGCCAGCAGTGAATCCCCGGTGGCGGTGGGCTACACCTTC.

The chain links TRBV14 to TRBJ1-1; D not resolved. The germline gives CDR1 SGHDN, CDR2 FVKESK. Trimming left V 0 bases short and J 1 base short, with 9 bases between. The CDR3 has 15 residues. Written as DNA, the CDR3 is TGTGCCAGCAGCCAAGAATACCGGGGGAACACTGAAGCTTTCTTT. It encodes CASSQEYRGNTEAFF.

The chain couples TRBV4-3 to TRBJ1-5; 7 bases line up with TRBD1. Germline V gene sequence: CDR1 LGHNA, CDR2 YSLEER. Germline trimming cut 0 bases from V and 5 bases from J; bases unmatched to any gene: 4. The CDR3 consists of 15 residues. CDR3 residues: CASSQDGQGDQPQHF. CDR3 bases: TGCGCCAGCAGCCAAGACGGGCAGGGGGATCAGCCCCAGCATTTT.